Included here is one TCR beta chain sequence, with context. The entry originates in a study of T-cell reconstitution after alpha-beta-depleted transplantation in children. V lost 8 bases to trimming and J lost 5 bases; unmatched junction nucleotides: 6. The CDR3 is 14 residues long. Germline values: CDR1 MNHEY, CDR2 SVGEGT. Construction of the TCRbeta library involved unique molecular identifiers. One entry per CDR3 protein, called by TCRdb with MiXCR from the PCR reads. Of about 410,000 distinct CDR3 sequences listed, around 20% are singletons. The J gene is TRBJ1-4, the V gene TRBV6-2 or TRBV6-3, with 9 bases identical to TRBD1. Source: PBMCs from the stem cell graft donor, taken from the stem cell graft. The TCR sequence derives from a human donor who donated a stem cell graft to a child with acute myeloid leukemia. The DNA for the CDR3 is TGTGCCAGCCGCCTGGGGACAGGGAATGAAAAACTGTTTTTT. Its protein is CASRLGTGNEKLFF.